The TCR beta chain under discussion was sequenced for a study of blood T cell repertoires in COVID-19. Study-level information: Sites in the United States, Italy and Spain provided acute and convalescent COVID-19 samples.

As handled by the study authors: Quantification of nucleated cells was approximated via reference gene primer amplification. Sequencing was performed with immunoSEQ multiplex PCR; in TCRdb, only in-frame clones are kept and a portion is missing. The V and J calls and the clone size are those of that table, but D and trimming were determined from the DNA. The sample carries over 120,000 clones, about 80% recorded once. CDR1 and CDR2 (germline): SGHNT, YYREEE (reference sequence). This CDR3 spans 16 amino acids. V dropped 3 bases and J dropped 1 base, with 14 bases sitting between them. The genes are TRBV5-4 and TRBJ2-1; TRBD2 might be the D (5 bases). The source of this sequence is a woman aged 60-75 years with acute or convalescent COVID-19. The specimen sequenced was peripheral blood. Written as DNA, the CDR3 is TGTGCCAGCAGCTCCGGAGGCCTGTCGTCCTACAATGAGCAGTTCTTC. Its translation is CASSSGGLSSYNEQFF.